What follows describes a single T cell receptor beta chain. Its antigen target is currently unknown. No much larger clone exists at a distance of one base, and base qualities are not known. Other DNA sequences from this sample encode an identical CDR3 as well. TCR CDR3 regions were amplified from genomic DNA by multiplex PCR using the deep immunoSEQ assay. Genomic DNA extracted from each cell subset was distributed evenly over all wells of several immunoSEQ 96-well plates, and each plate served as one replicate. For sorted subsets, 200 ng of genomic DNA, equivalent to around 30,000 T cell genomes, went into each replicate PCR. Purified libraries were measured with a Qubit 3.0 fluorometer, size-checked on a Bioanalyzer 2100, and measured again with the KAPA Library Quantification kit. Every immunoSEQ 96-well plate was sequenced on a dedicated single-read 150-cycle Illumina NextSeq 550 flow cell. Per the original workflow: Because the immunoSEQ output held only junctional sequences and lacked quality scores, the filtering could not match the filtering applied to full-length reads. Sequences were annotated with PyIR, a Python wrapper for IgBLAST v1.9, and V/J genes and CDR3 were assigned using IMGT germline references. Any read was removed if the V/J assignment was weak (E-value above 1e-6), the CDR3 was missing, or the read contained stop codons, out-of-frame junctions, or ambiguous translated residues. V3J clonotypes were defined by identical inferred V gene, J gene, and CDR3 amino acid sequence. The percentage overlap between two repertoires was calculated by dividing the number of shared unique clonotypes by the size of the smaller repertoire. Repertoire richness was assessed with RTK rarefaction, the Chao1 estimator, and Recon v2.1 estimates of unobserved clonotypes. For all TCRbeta clonotypes obtained by the gDNA method from several donors, generation probabilities were computed with OLGA. Drawn from immuneACCESS, this table holds only the in-frame rearrangements with V and J called that TCRdb kept. Clones are partly lost; checked studies trace under half to an unresolved V gene and leave the rest unexplained. V and J calls and clone size are those listed in that table; D and trimming were worked out from the DNA. The sample yields roughly 2 million clones; 95% were counted once. Approximately 0.13% of the sample rests with the top ten.

Reading from cysteine to phenylalanine, the CDR3 counts 13 amino acids. This entry keeps only the CDR3 DNA: 39 bases, framed from base 1. V trim: 3 bases; J trim: 2 bases; unmatched bases: 1. The germline V gene supplies CDR1 SNHLY and CDR2 FYNNEI. The entry originates in a study of shared clonotypes between healthy human individuals (dated by TCRdb to 2019 to 2021). Some background on the complete study: Three men and a couple of women, aged 18 to 49 years, made up the cohort. For each donor, CD4 naive and CD4 memory were each run on three plates, CD8 naive on two plates, and CD8 memory on one plate. Blood TCR repertoires of a handful of healthy adults were deeply sequenced to estimate repertoire size and the extent of clonotype sharing between individuals. Libraries were prepared and TCR repertoires were sequenced by different laboratories using diverse techniques, in order to increase sequencing depth and limit assay-specific biases. Between about 0.85 and 8.9 billion PBMCs per donor were obtained by leukapheresis. General study outcomes and caveats: When a handful of donors were compared, the shared fraction of clonotypes was 5% to 6.5% for naive CD4, around 3.5% for naive CD8, 2% to 2.5% for memory CD4, and 0.35% to 0.5% for memory CD8. Sampling was restricted to blood, and TCR repertoires in tissues likely differ from the TCR repertoires found in blood. Incomplete sequencing was indicated by rarefaction of sorted-subset datasets, despite the large sequencing depth. Because the study included only a small number of donors, the genetic and exposure-history diversity represented was limited. Larger estimated clonotype richness was generally found for naive subsets than for memory subsets. Based on pairwise subsampling, the degree of clonotype sharing among donors was expected to be affected by sequencing depth. Compared with non-shared clonotypes, clonotypes shared by all four sorted-subset donors had higher generation probabilities.

Healthy HIV-negative adults with no recently reported acute infections or vaccinations were included as donors. Every donor was a Caucasian adult living in Nashville, Tennessee, USA. Magnetic negative selection was used to enrich CD4+ T cells, after which naive cells were positively selected on CD45RA and the negative fraction became the memory subset. Blood was collected by leukapheresis, and PBMCs were isolated by Ficoll-Histopaque density gradient centrifugation and then cryopreserved in liquid nitrogen vapor phase. Analytical flow cytometry was used to check the purity and quantity of each magnetically sorted T cell population. Genomic DNA was isolated from every sorted fraction and measured by UV absorbance on a Nanodrop 2000c.

The clonotype comes from a man younger than 35 in good health. Recombination joined TRBV2 with TRBJ2-7, with 7 bases matching TRBD1. The sequencing sample was made of naive CD4+ T cells sorted from blood. The cell subset or site label, as the study defines it: CD45RA+ positively selected. The CDR3 here reads CASSDDRAYEQYF. The DNA sequence is TGTGCCAGCAGTGACGACAGGGCCTACGAGCAGTACTTC.